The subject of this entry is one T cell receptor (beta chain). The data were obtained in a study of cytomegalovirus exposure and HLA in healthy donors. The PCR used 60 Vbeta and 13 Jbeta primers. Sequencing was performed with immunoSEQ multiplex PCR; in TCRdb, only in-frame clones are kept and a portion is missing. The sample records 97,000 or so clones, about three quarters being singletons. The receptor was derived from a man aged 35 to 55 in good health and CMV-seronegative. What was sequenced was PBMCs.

As DNA, the CDR3 is TGTGCCAGTAGCACCGGGACAGGCCTGTACAATGAGCAGTTCTTC. As protein: CASSTGTGLYNEQFF. The rearrangement uses TRBV19 and TRBJ2-1; 8 bases match TRBD1. This CDR3 region has 15 residues. Germline CDR1 and CDR2: LNHDA and SQIVND (reference sequence). The junction had 8 bases not matched to a gene; V was cut back by 6 bases and J by 4 bases.